This entry describes one T cell receptor beta chain. With 6 bases clipped from V and 4 bases from J, the junction kept 9 bases outside the gene matches. The germline CDR1 and CDR2 sequences are SGHTS and YDEGEE. This CDR3 comprises 16 residues. These data are taken from a study of blood T cell repertoires in COVID-19. In the authors' workflow: Estimates of nucleated cell counts were drawn from the amplification of reference gene primers. Libraries were prepared by immunoSEQ multiplex PCR; TCRdb keeps only in-frame clonotypes and omits some of them. D and trimming were read from the DNA, whereas the V and J calls and clone size are those reported in that table. The sample carries about 92,000 clones, 75% to 85% recorded once.

The specimen was peripheral blood. The chain uses TRBV5-8 and TRBJ1-4, with TRBD1 identical over 10 bases. This TCR came from a woman in her sixties or seventies with acute or convalescent COVID-19. DNA for the CDR3: TGTGCCAGCACCGCGGGACAGGGGAATTTTAATGAAAAACTGTTTTTT. This gives the protein CASTAGQGNFNEKLFF.